The present T cell receptor beta chain was sequenced within a study of radiotherapy plus CTLA-4 blockade in lung cancer. Study as a whole: Of the patients, about 20% showed objective responses and roughly 30% attained disease control. Study findings and constraints: There was expansion of tumor-derived TCR clones in blood after radiotherapy plus ipilimumab.

The CDR3 runs 15 residues. Germline-derived CDR1 and CDR2 are SGHKS and YYEKEE (reference sequence). V lost 0 bases and J lost 6, with 13 bases in between. A word on this clone: Its cognate antigen is unknown.

Focal radiation plus CTLA-4 blockade with ipilimumab was administered to patients who had chemo-refractory metastatic non-small-cell lung cancer. This table comes from immunoSEQ multiplex PCR, and its TCRdb copy is limited to in-frame clones, with some not included. The sample includes approximately 67,000 clones, approximately 83% of them seen just once. This sequence joins TRBV5-5 and TRBJ1-5; D is uncertain. This specimen was peripheral blood, taken from a patient treated with radiotherapy plus ipilimumab. The receptor was isolated from a human donor with non-small cell lung cancer who had a partial response to radiotherapy plus ipilimumab. Here the CDR3 DNA reads TGTGCCAGCAGCTTGGCAGAGGGAGAAGGTCAGCCCCAGCATTTT. The encoded protein is CASSLAEGEGQPQHF. Variable domain in full (rest from reference TRBV5-5 and TRBJ1-5): DAGVTQSPTHLIKTRGQQVTLRCSPISGHKSVSWYQQVLGQGPQFIFQYYEKEERGRGNFPDRFSARQFPNYSSELNVNALLLGDSALYLCASSLAEGEGQPQHFGDGTRLSIL.